Below, 16 T cell receptor beta chains from the same sample are listed, as sequenced in a study of radiation and T cells in renal cell carcinoma. Repertoires were generated with immunoSEQ multiplex PCR, while TCRdb's copy carries only in-frame clones and drops some. Among roughly 130,000 clones listed, around 89% were seen once. As to time point: blood 2 weeks post-SBRT. Treatment specified: 15 Gy SBRT to primary tumor, nephrectomy 4 weeks later. The material was blood, obtained from a patient whose treatment included radiotherapy and nephrectomy. The receptors come from a woman in her sixties or seventies with renal cell carcinoma.

The V call is TRBV6-4, the J call TRBJ1-3; D gene uncertain. Germline values: CDR1 MRHNA, CDR2 SNTAGT. Trimming cost V 5 bases and J 0 bases, with 11 bases left between them. This CDR3 comprises 15 residues. CDR3 sequence reads: CASSPGASSGNTIYF. The CDR3 region has the DNA TGTGCCAGCAGTCCAGGAGCGAGCTCTGGAAACACCATATATTTT.

The chain joins TRBV6-6 to TRBJ2-3; 7 bases are shared with TRBD1. The V gene end was trimmed by 4 bases and the J gene end by 4 bases; junction bases not matched to a gene: 5. Germline loops: CDR1 MNHNY, CDR2 SVGAGI (reference sequence). The CDR3 totals 14 residues. The CDR3 sequence: CASSFDRVADTQYF. The CDR3 DNA sequence: TGTGCCAGCAGTTTCGACAGGGTAGCAGATACGCAGTATTTT.

This chain joins TRBV19 and TRBJ2-6; D is uncertain. The CDR3 totals 13 residues. Per the germline V gene, CDR1 is LNHDA and CDR2 is SQIVND (reference sequence). V was cut by 10 bases and J by 2 bases, with 9 bases left in between. The CDR3 sequence: CATGVPGANVLTF. The CDR3 DNA is TGTGCCACAGGTGTTCCTGGGGCCAACGTCCTGACTTTC.

V usage is TRBV11-3 and J usage is TRBJ1-1; the D is unclear. V was clipped by 3 bases and J by 5 bases, with 7 bases between them. This CDR3 region has 12 residues. Germline values: CDR1 SGHNT, CDR2 YENEEA. This CDR3 is CASSFRLTEAFF. In DNA form, the CDR3 reads TGTGCCAGCAGCTTCCGTTTAACTGAAGCTTTCTTT. The entire variable domain, with the rest obtained from reference TRBV11-3 and TRBJ1-1, is as follows: EAGVVQSPRYKIIEKKQPVAFWCNPISGHNTLYWYLQNLGQGPELLIRYENEEAVDDSQLPKDRFSAERLKGVDSTLKIQPAELGDSAVYLCASSFRLTEAFFGQGTRLTVV.

The J gene is TRBJ1-3, the V gene TRBV14; no reliable D call. CDR3 size: 15 residues. With 3 bases removed from V and 0 bases from J, the gap between germline ends came to 9 bases. CDR1 and CDR2 from the germline V gene are SGHDN and FVKESK. Written as DNA, the CDR3 is TGTGCCAGCAGCCAGAGGAGCTACTCTGGAAACACCATATATTTT. It codes for CASSQRSYSGNTIYF.

The rearrangement uses TRBV10-3 and TRBJ1-2, with 7 bases lining up with TRBD1. Per germline, CDR1 ENHRY and CDR2 SYGVKD. V was clipped by 7 bases and J by 5 bases; unmatched bases: 7. The CDR3 loop spans 13 amino acids. CDR3 region: CAITAGTAYGYTF. The CDR3 DNA reads TGTGCCATCACAGCTGGGACAGCATATGGCTACACCTTC.

The V and J genes are TRBV6-5 and TRBJ1-6, with D tentatively TRBD1 (5 bases). V was trimmed by 5 bases and J by 7 bases, leaving 9 bases between them. This CDR3 has 13 amino acids. Germline V lookup: CDR1 MNHEY, CDR2 SVGAGI. CDR3 region: CASSRDRNSPLHF. The CDR3 region has the DNA TGTGCCAGCAGTCGGGACCGGAATTCACCCCTCCACTTT.

This clone has more than one count but fewer than ten. The chain recombines TRBV29-1 with TRBJ1-1, with D possibly matching TRBD1 (6 bases). With 4 bases removed from V and 3 bases from J, the gap between germline ends came to 9 bases. This CDR3 spans 12 amino acids. Germline V gene sequence: CDR1 SQVTM, CDR2 ANQGSEA. CDR3 amino acids: CSVVTGYTEAFF. CDR3 coding DNA: TGCAGCGTTGTGACAGGCTACACTGAAGCTTTCTTT.

This clone came up once. CDR3 sequence reads: CASSPLATTDTQYF. The CDR3 coding sequence is TGCGCCAGCAGCCCATTGGCGACAACAGATACGCAGTATTTT. The V gene is TRBV5-1, the J gene TRBJ2-3; no firm D call. V was trimmed by 4 bases and J by 3 bases, leaving 12 bases between them. Looked up from germline, CDR1 is SGHRS and CDR2 is YFSETQ. This CDR3 has 14 residues.

This clone was observed once. The chain couples TRBV30 to TRBJ2-1, with 8 bases that match TRBD2. The length of the CDR3 is 13 residues. Germline CDR1 GTSNPN, CDR2 SVGIG (reference sequence). V was clipped by 1 base and J by 9 bases; unmatched bases: 5. Here the CDR3 reads CAWSGERGFEQFF. The CDR3 bases are TGTGCCTGGAGTGGAGAGCGGGGGTTTGAGCAGTTCTTC.

The rearrangement links TRBV6-5 to TRBJ1-3, with 8 bases matching TRBD1. This CDR3 comprises 15 residues. V shed 6 bases and J 0 bases; nucleotides not matched to a gene: 4. Germline V gene data show CDR1 as MNHEY and CDR2 as SVGAGI. This chain's CDR3 is CASRGTGFSGNTIYF. DNA of the CDR3: TGTGCCAGCAGGGGGACAGGATTCTCTGGAAACACCATATATTTT.

The chain uses TRBV7-6 and TRBJ2-3; possible D gene TRBD2, 5 bases. The CDR3 totals 15 residues. Germline loops: CDR1 SGHVS, CDR2 FNYEAQ. With 5 bases removed from V and 4 bases from J, the gap between germline ends came to 16 bases. The CDR3 coding sequence is TGTGCCAGCAGCCCCATTGGGGAGCCCTCAGATACGCAGTATTTT. Encoded protein: CASSPIGEPSDTQYF.

This clone was recorded a few times. The V call is TRBV30, the J call TRBJ1-5, with D perhaps TRBD1 (5 bases). The CDR3 contains 12 residues. The V and J ends lost 3 bases and 6 bases respectively, with 9 bases between them. In germline, CDR1 is GTSNPN, CDR2 SVGIG (reference sequence). This CDR3 is CAWRGRGQPQHF. The CDR3 nucleotides read TGTGCCTGGAGGGGAAGGGGTCAGCCCCAGCATTTT.

The chain links TRBV5-4 to TRBJ1-5; 7 bases are shared with TRBD1. J was trimmed by 6 bases and V by 5 bases; bases with no gene match: 11. CDR3 length: 15 residues. Germline-derived CDR1 and CDR2 are SGHNT and YYREEE (reference sequence). CDR3 nucleotide sequence: TGTGCCAGCAGTACCGGGACAGACGGCCGTCAGCCCCAGCATTTT. This translates into CASSTGTDGRQPQHF.

V usage is TRBV2 and J usage is TRBJ1-6, with D maybe TRBD1 (5 bases). CDR1 is SNHLY, CDR2 FYNNEI, per germline. Trimming removed 9 bases at V and 6 bases at J, with 15 bases between. This CDR3 contains 14 residues. This CDR3 is CASRKVRANSPLHF. The CDR3 DNA follows: TGTGCCAGTAGGAAGGTCAGGGCTAATTCACCCCTCCACTTT.

The V call is TRBV27, the J call TRBJ2-2, with a possible D match to TRBD1 (6 bases). The CDR3 totals 14 residues. Germline V lookup: CDR1 MNHEY, CDR2 SMNVEV (reference sequence). Trimming stripped 1 base from V and 6 bases from J, with 9 bases between. CDR3 sequence (DNA): TGTGCCAGCAGTTTATACAGGGTTGCCGGGGAGCTGTTTTTT. It translates to CASSLYRVAGELFF.